These 5 T cell receptor beta chains share one sample of origin, sequenced in a study of blood T cell repertoires in COVID-19. Here immunoSEQ multiplex PCR was the method, and the copy in TCRdb shows in-frame clones only, minus some. The repertoire holds about 190,000 clones, around 79% seen once, with less than 15% in the top ten. The sequenced material came from peripheral blood. The receptors shown here come from a man between 50 and 59 years old who had recovered from COVID-19.

V gene TRBV5-6 combines with J gene TRBJ1-2; TRBD1 matches at 8 bases. The CDR3 spans 15 residues. Unmatched junction bases numbered 5, after V lost 4 bases and J lost 0 bases. Germline CDR1 and CDR2: SGHDT and YYEEEE. The CDR3 sequence: CASSRDRTTNYGYTF. CDR3 bases: TGTGCCAGCAGCAGGGACAGGACGACTAACTATGGCTACACCTTC.

V and J are TRBV11-2 and TRBJ1-2, with 10 bases identical to TRBD1. The CDR3 totals 14 residues. The V gene end was trimmed by 7 bases and the J gene end by 5 bases; junction bases not matched to a gene: 7. CDR1 and CDR2 from the germline V gene are SGHAT and FQNNGV. In nucleotides, the CDR3 is TGTGCCAGCACCCTCGGACAGGGGGGATATGGCTACACCTTC. As protein: CASTLGQGGYGYTF.

This chain connects TRBV19 to TRBJ1-1, with 10 bases identical to TRBD1. Germline V gives CDR1 LNHDA, CDR2 SQIVND (reference sequence). Germline trimming cut 7 bases from V and 6 bases from J; bases unmatched to any gene: 8. The CDR3 runs 14 residues. The CDR3 DNA reads TGTGCCAGTAAGGTCGGACAGGGGGTCGCTGAAGCTTTCTTT. It yields the protein CASKVGQGVAEAFF.

The rearrangement joins TRBV6-4 to TRBJ1-1; 7 nucleotides align to TRBD1. The CDR3 totals 14 residues. Unmatched junction bases numbered 7, after V lost 6 bases and J lost 3 bases. Germline loops: CDR1 MRHNA, CDR2 SNTAGT. The CDR3, as DNA: TGTGCCAGCAGAACAGGGGCCGAGTACACTGAAGCTTTCTTT. It specifies CASRTGAEYTEAFF.

The chain has TRBV29-1 and TRBJ1-5, with a possible D match to TRBD1 (5 bases). Trimming took off 6 bases at V and 7 bases at J, with 13 bases between the two ends. This CDR3 region has 12 residues. CDR1 is SQVTM and CDR2 is ANQGSEA in the germline V gene. CDR3 DNA: TGCAGCGTGGGGGGGGTCGGACAGCCCCAGCATTTT. It translates to CSVGGVGQPQHF.